This TCR beta chain was retrieved from a study of T cell repertoires in cytomegalovirus infection. TCRdb ran MiXCR on the reads and lists one entry per CDR3 protein. The repertoire holds about 770,000 distinct CDR3 sequences, roughly 28% seen once, with over 10% in the top ten. V lost 3 bases and J 1 base, leaving 11 bases between the germline ends. Germline CDR1 and CDR2: MDHEN and SYDVKM. The CDR3 contains 15 residues. Points on this clonotype: No antigen is known for it.

The sequenced sample was cultured CD8+ T cells from PBMCs, obtained from culture after CMV antigen stimulation. The clonotype was recovered from a human donor in good health (CMV status not recorded). Some clones in this sample may be carry-over from other donors' samples. This chain uses TRBV28 with TRBJ2-3; D ambiguous. CDR3 sequence (DNA): TGTGCCAGCAGTTTGGAAGGGTTGCGCACAGATACGCAGTATTTT. Its translation: CASSLEGLRTDTQYF.